Below, 10 T cell receptor beta chains from the same sample are listed, as sequenced in a study of blood T cell repertoires in COVID-19. Only in-frame clones appear in the TCRdb table, and some are missing; sequencing was by immunoSEQ multiplex PCR. The profile covers about 200,000 clones, with around 85% appearing a single time and 18% taken by the ten largest. The material sequenced was PBMCs or T cells enriched from blood (not recorded which). The receptor set was obtained from a man aged 40-50 years who had recovered from COVID-19.

The genes are TRBV6-5 and TRBJ2-2, with D possibly matching TRBD1 (6 bases). Germline CDR1 is MNHEY and CDR2 is SVGAGI. CDR3 length equals 15 residues. Deletions cut 6 bases from V and 4 bases from J, with 15 bases between. CDR3 protein: CASRYPGAATGELFF. The CDR3 nucleotides are TGTGCCAGCAGGTATCCAGGGGCGGCCACCGGGGAGCTGTTTTTT.

V is TRBV5-6 and J is TRBJ2-7, with TRBD1 matching 7 bases. V was clipped by 6 bases and J by 3 bases; unmatched bases: 12. The CDR3 runs 15 residues. Per germline, CDR1 SGHDT and CDR2 YYEEEE. As DNA, the CDR3 is TGTGCCAGCACCACTCCCTTGGCAGGGGGCTACGAGCAGTACTTC. Encoded protein: CASTTPLAGGYEQYF. The full variable domain, its missing parts supplied by reference TRBV5-6 and TRBJ2-7, is DAGVTQSPTHLIKTRGQQVTLRCSPKSGHDTVSWYQQALGQGPQFIFQYYEEEERQRGNFPDRFSGHQFPNYSSELNVNALLLGDSALYLCASTTPLAGGYEQYFGPGTRLTVT.

The table lists this clone with a count of one. The V call is TRBV7-2, the J call TRBJ2-2; possible D gene TRBD1, 6 bases. With 5 bases removed from V and 1 base from J, the gap between germline ends came to 11 bases. This CDR3 region has 15 residues. Germline V gene data show CDR1 as SGHTA and CDR2 as FQGNSA. The chain's CDR3 is CASSENRVNTGELFF. The CDR3 nucleotides are TGTGCCAGCAGCGAAAACAGGGTGAACACCGGGGAGCTGTTTTTT.

The chain has TRBV7-2 and TRBJ2-3; TRBD2 matches at 14 bases. Germline CDR1 and CDR2: SGHTA and FQGNSA. This CDR3 is built from 16 residues. V dropped 2 bases and J dropped 4; count of bases not matched to a gene: 2. The CDR3 spells CASSLRLAGGPDTQYF. CDR3 DNA sequence: TGTGCCAGCAGCTTAAGACTAGCGGGGGGGCCAGATACGCAGTATTTT.

The rearrangement links TRBV5-1 to TRBJ2-5; a possible D gene is TRBD2 (6 bases). CDR3 length: 14 amino acids. Germline CDR1 and CDR2: SGHRS and YFSETQ. Trimming removed 4 bases at V and 2 bases at J, with 12 bases between. The CDR3 region has the DNA TGCGCCAGCAGCGGAGGGGCGGGGCAAGAGACCCAGTACTTC. Residues: CASSGGAGQETQYF.

This clone is a singleton in its sample. The chain joins TRBV29-1 to TRBJ2-1; D remains unclear. The germline V gene has CDR1 SQVTM and CDR2 ANQGSEA. The CDR3 sequence is 18 residues long. V was shortened by 0 bases and J by 4 bases, with 22 bases between the two germline ends. The CDR3: CSVEEPGIARSFYNEQFF. For the CDR3, the DNA is TGCAGCGTTGAAGAACCGGGTATCGCGCGGTCCTTTTACAATGAGCAGTTCTTC.

The genes are TRBV7-2 and TRBJ2-2, with no clear D. This CDR3 has 14 residues. Germline-derived CDR1 and CDR2 are SGHTA and FQGNSA. Trimming pared 0 bases from V and 6 bases from J, leaving 8 bases between. The CDR3 coding sequence is TGTGCCAGCAGCTTAGCCGGTACGGCCGGGGAGCTGTTTTTT. This translates into CASSLAGTAGELFF. The entire variable domain, with the rest obtained from reference TRBV7-2 and TRBJ2-2, is as follows: GAGVSQSPSNKVTEKGKDVELRCDPISGHTALYWYRQSLGQGLEFLIYFQGNSAPDKSGLPSDRFSAERTGGSVSTLTIQRTQQEDSAVYLCASSLAGTAGELFFGEGSRLTVL.

The J gene is TRBJ2-7, the V gene TRBV12-3 or TRBV12-4; D is possibly TRBD1 (5 bases). V was cut by 2 bases and J by 4 bases, with 6 bases left in between. This CDR3 is built from 12 residues. The DNA for the CDR3 is TGTGCCAGCAGTTTAAACAGGTACGAGCAGTACTTC. As protein: CASSLNRYEQYF.

The V and J genes are TRBV2 and TRBJ2-3; 7 bases fit TRBD2. The CDR3 loop spans 14 amino acids. The junction had 4 bases not matched to a gene; V was cut back by 6 bases and J by 1 base. Germline V gene lookup returns CDR1 SNHLY and CDR2 FYNNEI. In DNA, the CDR3 is TGTGCCAGCAGGCTCGCGGGGGGCACAGATACGCAGTATTTT. Its protein product is CASRLAGGTDTQYF.

This CDR3 is CASRDTGTGGIGELFF. Written as DNA, the CDR3 is TGTGCCAGCAGAGACACCGGGACAGGGGGCATCGGGGAGCTGTTTTTT. V is TRBV7-9 and J is TRBJ2-2; 12 bases are shared with TRBD1. Germline V gene sequence: CDR1 SEHNR, CDR2 FQNEAQ (reference sequence). The J segment lost 7 bases and the V segment lost 6 bases, leaving 9 bases of the junction unmatched. This CDR3 comprises 16 residues.